This entry lists 27 T cell receptor beta chains sequenced from one sample in a study of blood T cell repertoires in COVID-19. Data came from immunoSEQ multiplex PCR; TCRdb stores just in-frame clones and leaves some out. The profile shows about 220,000 clones, more than 65% of them singletons. Sequencing was performed on peripheral blood. The receptors originated from a woman aged 25 to 39 who had recovered from COVID-19.

This rearrangement joins TRBV6-2 or TRBV6-3 to TRBJ2-3, with TRBD2 matching 9 bases. Looked up from germline, CDR1 is MNHEY and CDR2 is SVGEGT. V trimming: 2 bases; J trimming: 6 bases; junction bases outside the gene matches: 9. The CDR3 totals 16 residues. The CDR3 is CASSYGAGGIWDTQYF. The CDR3 nucleotides are TGTGCCAGCAGTTACGGAGCGGGAGGAATATGGGATACGCAGTATTTT.

This clone was counted a single time. V gene TRBV9 combines with J gene TRBJ2-3, with 9 bases fitting TRBD2. The V and J ends lost 4 bases and 3 bases, in that order; junction bases with no gene match: 6. CDR3 length: 15 amino acids. Germline CDR1 reads SGDLS; CDR2 reads YYNGEE. The CDR3 loop reads CASSSTSGHTDTQYF. The CDR3 nucleotides read TGTGCCAGCAGCTCAACTAGCGGGCATACAGATACGCAGTATTTT. Supplemented by reference TRBV9 and TRBJ2-3, the full variable domain reads DSGVTQTPKHLITATGQRVTLRCSPRSGDLSVYWYQQSLDQGLQFLIQYYNGEERAKGNILERFSAQQFPDLHSELNLSSLELGDSALYFCASSSTSGHTDTQYFGPGTRLTVL.

This clone was seen a single time. CDR3 protein: CASSTGTSGIGNEQYF. The CDR3 DNA reads TGTGCCAGTAGTACCGGGACTAGCGGAATTGGGAACGAGCAGTACTTC. The genes are TRBV19 and TRBJ2-7, with 11 bases aligning to TRBD2. The CDR3 length is 16 residues. Unmatched junction bases numbered 10, after V lost 4 bases and J lost 5 bases. CDR1 is LNHDA and CDR2 is SQIVND in the germline V gene (reference sequence).

The V and J genes are TRBV5-5 and TRBJ1-1, with 7 bases aligning to TRBD1. The CDR3 contains 15 residues. V trimming: 3 bases; J trimming: 1 base; junction bases outside the gene matches: 6. In germline, CDR1 is SGHKS, CDR2 YYEKEE (reference sequence). For the CDR3, the DNA is TGTGCCAGCAGCTACCGACAGGGACCGAACACTGAAGCTTTCTTT. Encoded protein: CASSYRQGPNTEAFF. Complete variable domain (other parts from reference TRBV5-5 and TRBJ1-1): DAGVTQSPTHLIKTRGQQVTLRCSPISGHKSVSWYQQVLGQGPQFIFQYYEKEERGRGNFPDRFSARQFPNYSSELNVNALLLGDSALYLCASSYRQGPNTEAFFGQGTRLTVV.

The gene calls are TRBV24-1 and TRBJ2-5; TRBD2 matches 11 bases. Germline V gene lookup returns CDR1 KGHDR and CDR2 SFDVKD. This CDR3 is 16 amino acids long. V lost 2 bases and J lost 1; bases outside the gene matches: 2. The CDR3 nucleotides read TGTGCCACCAGTGATTCGGGACTAGCGGTCCAAGAGACCCAGTACTTC. Amino acids: CATSDSGLAVQETQYF.

The CDR3 protein is CASKGQAGLNEKLFF. CDR3 DNA sequence: TGTGCCAGCAAGGGGCAGGCAGGGTTGAATGAAAAACTGTTTTTT. The V gene is TRBV25-1, the J gene TRBJ1-4; a weak D match, TRBD1 (5 bases). Germline V gene sequence: CDR1 MGHDK, CDR2 SYGVNS. Trimming left V 7 bases short and J 5 bases short, with 17 bases between. The length of the CDR3 is 15 residues.

The V gene is TRBV12-3 or TRBV12-4, the J gene TRBJ1-1; TRBD1 aligns across 9 bases. This CDR3 is built from 13 residues. V lost 7 bases, J lost 4 bases, and 4 bases stayed unmatched. CDR3 DNA: TGTGCCAGCACCACGACAGGGGGCACTGAAGCTTTCTTT. This sequence encodes CASTTTGGTEAFF.

The CDR3 nucleotides are TGTGCCAGCAGAGTGTCGTTACGGCGGGAGAACCCTTTGGAGACCCAGTACTTC. Translating it yields CASRVSLRRENPLETQYF. This chain joins TRBV28 and TRBJ2-5, with 7 bases identical to TRBD2. Germline V gene lookup returns CDR1 MDHEN and CDR2 SYDVKM. Trimming removed 6 bases from V and 5 bases from J; junction bases left unmatched: 21. This CDR3 region has 18 residues.

The chain has TRBV6-1 and TRBJ1-2; 8 nucleotides agree with TRBD1. J lost 12 bases, V lost 3 bases, and 12 bases had no gene match. The CDR3 spans 14 residues. CDR1 and CDR2 from the germline V gene are MNHNS and SASEGT. The CDR3 sequence: CASSESLRQGFHTF. The DNA of the CDR3 is TGTGCCAGCAGTGAGTCTCTGCGACAGGGGTTCCACACCTTC.

The J gene is TRBJ2-7, the V gene TRBV28; D is undetermined. V was pared by 2 bases and J by 4 bases, with 9 bases between. The CDR3 loop spans 13 amino acids. Germline V lookup: CDR1 MDHEN, CDR2 SYDVKM. Written as DNA, the CDR3 is TGTGCCAGCAGTTTACTGACACGGTACGAGCAGTACTTC. Translated, it gives CASSLLTRYEQYF.

The CDR3 DNA sequence: TGTGCCAGCAGTAAACAGGGAGTTCAGCCCCAGCATTTT. This gives the protein CASSKQGVQPQHF. The rearrangement uses TRBV6-6 and TRBJ1-5, with D perhaps TRBD1 (6 bases). The CDR3 sequence is 13 residues long. V was pared by 5 bases and J by 6 bases, with 11 bases between. Per germline, CDR1 MNHNY and CDR2 SVGAGI (reference sequence).

This clone has only one observation. This rearrangement joins TRBV19 to TRBJ2-3; D is ambiguous. Germline loops: CDR1 LNHDA, CDR2 SQIVND (reference sequence). This CDR3 comprises 14 residues. Deletions cut 5 bases from V and 4 bases from J, with 13 bases between. This chain's CDR3 is CASSLMSSSDTQYF. DNA of the CDR3: TGTGCCAGTAGTCTGATGAGTAGCTCAGATACGCAGTATTTT.

In its sample, this clone was seen a few times. The chain is built from TRBV12-3 or TRBV12-4 and TRBJ1-1, with TRBD1 as a possible D gene (5 bases). Trimming pared 6 bases from V and 0 bases from J, leaving 8 bases between. This CDR3 spans 13 amino acids. DNA for the CDR3: TGTGCCAGCAGGGGAGGGGTGAACACTGAAGCTTTCTTT. Translating it yields CASRGGVNTEAFF.

This sequence joins TRBV5-1 and TRBJ2-3; 7 positions match TRBD2. Germline assignment: CDR1 SGHRS and CDR2 YFSETQ. The V gene end was trimmed by 2 bases and the J gene end by 5 bases; junction bases not matched to a gene: 5. This CDR3 region has 14 residues. The CDR3, as DNA: TGCGCCAGCAGCTTAGGGACTATGGGAGATACGCAGTATTTT. This codes for CASSLGTMGDTQYF.

V is TRBV19 and J is TRBJ2-1; TRBD2 matches 9 bases. V lost 4 bases and J lost 4; bases outside the gene matches: 11. CDR1 LNHDA and CDR2 SQIVND come from the germline V gene (reference sequence). The CDR3 covers 17 residues. The CDR3 region is CASSTTLAGTSYNEQFF. CDR3 DNA sequence: TGTGCCAGTAGTACAACTCTAGCGGGGACCTCATACAATGAGCAGTTCTTC. The variable domain in full, completed from reference TRBV19 and TRBJ2-1, reads DGGITQSPKYLFRKEGQNVTLSCEQNLNHDAMYWYRQDPGQGLRLIYYSQIVNDFQKGDIAEGYSVSREKKESFPLTVTSAQKNPTAFYLCASSTTLAGTSYNEQFFGPGTRLTVL.

The chain combines TRBV5-1 with TRBJ2-1; 7 bases map to TRBD2. The CDR3 spans 17 residues. J was trimmed by 3 bases and V by 4 bases; bases with no gene match: 13. From germline, CDR1 is SGHRS and CDR2 YFSETQ. In nucleotides, the CDR3 is TGCGCCAGCAGCCGAGCGGGAAAGCTAAACCACTACAATGAGCAGTTCTTC. The encoded protein is CASSRAGKLNHYNEQFF.

This chain joins TRBV10-3 and TRBJ1-2; tentative D call: TRBD1 (5 bases). V was pared by 0 bases and J by 8 bases, with 13 bases between. Germline loops: CDR1 ENHRY, CDR2 SYGVKD. This CDR3 is 14 amino acids long. Written as DNA, the CDR3 is TGTGCCATCAGTGAGTCGGGGGGGACGTGGGGCTACACCTTC. Protein product: CAISESGGTWGYTF.

The DNA of the CDR3 is TGTGCCTGGAGGACCGGGATTCCTTGGAATTCACCCCTCCACTTT. Translated, it gives CAWRTGIPWNSPLHF. The J gene is TRBJ1-6, the V gene TRBV30; no clear D gene. The length of the CDR3 is 15 residues. Germline V CDR1 and CDR2: GTSNPN, SVGIG (reference sequence). Trimming left V 3 bases short and J 7 bases short, with 16 bases between. Variable domain in full (rest from reference TRBV30 and TRBJ1-6): SQTIHQWPATLVQPVGSPLSLECTVEGTSNPNLYWYRQAAGRGLQLLFYSVGIGQISSEVPQNLSASRPQDRQFILSSKKLLLSDSGFYLCAWRTGIPWNSPLHFGNGTRLTVT.

The chain has TRBV19 and TRBJ2-2, with 9 bases fitting TRBD1. Germline-derived CDR1 and CDR2 are LNHDA and SQIVND (reference sequence). This CDR3 comprises 15 residues. V lost 5 bases and J lost 5; bases outside the gene matches: 6. The CDR3 DNA reads TGTGCCAGTAGTCAACAGGGGGCGGGAACCGGGGAGCTGTTTTTT. It specifies CASSQQGAGTGELFF.

The table lists this clone with many counts. This chain uses TRBV7-2 with TRBJ1-6; TRBD1 aligns across 9 bases. Germline V gene sequence: CDR1 SGHTA, CDR2 FQGNSA. The CDR3 has 18 residues. Germline trimming cut 4 bases from V and 1 base from J; bases unmatched to any gene: 8. This CDR3 reads CASSSGTGWGSYNSPLHF. CDR3 nucleotide sequence: TGTGCCAGCAGCTCGGGGACAGGGTGGGGGTCCTATAATTCACCCCTCCACTTT.

The chain recombines TRBV10-3 with TRBJ1-3; 7 bases map to TRBD1. V trimming: 6 bases; J trimming: 1 base; junction bases outside the gene matches: 6. CDR1 is ENHRY, CDR2 SYGVKD, per germline. This CDR3 has 15 amino acids. DNA for the CDR3: TGTGCCATCAGGAACAGGGGAATTTCTGGAAACACCATATATTTT. Protein: CAIRNRGISGNTIYF.

V gene TRBV5-6 combines with J gene TRBJ2-1; possibly TRBD2 for D (5 bases). The CDR3 runs 15 residues. Trimming removed 4 bases from V and 3 bases from J, with 14 bases in between. Germline CDR1 and CDR2: SGHDT and YYEEEE. CDR3 DNA: TGTGCCAGCAGCCAAAGCGGAACGTACTACAATGAGCAGTTCTTC. Translating it yields CASSQSGTYYNEQFF.

The V call is TRBV5-1, the J call TRBJ2-3; TRBD2 is a possible D gene (6 bases). The V gene's germline CDR1 is SGHRS and CDR2 YFSETQ. The CDR3 contains 17 residues. Trimming took off 3 bases at V and 1 base at J, with 18 bases between the two ends. The CDR3 here is CASSWRAGQARTDTQYF. CDR3 nucleotide sequence: TGCGCCAGCAGCTGGAGGGCGGGGCAGGCTCGCACAGATACGCAGTATTTT. Full variable domain (remainder filled in from reference TRBV5-1 and TRBJ2-3): KAGVTQTPRYLIKTRGQQVTLSCSPISGHRSVSWYQQTPGQGLQFLFEYFSETQRNKGNFPGRFSGRQFSNSRSEMNVSTLELGDSALYLCASSWRAGQARTDTQYFGPGTRLTVL.

V and J are TRBV27 and TRBJ1-6, with D perhaps TRBD1 (5 bases). The CDR3 is 16 residues long. Per the germline V gene, CDR1 is MNHEY and CDR2 is SMNVEV (reference sequence). The V gene lost 0 bases and the J gene lost 7 bases, with 13 bases spanning the gap. CDR3 in DNA: TGTGCCAGCAGTTTATCTGGCAGGCGGGACAATTCACCCCTCCACTTT. This gives the protein CASSLSGRRDNSPLHF.

The rearrangement joins TRBV11-2 to TRBJ1-5; D perhaps matches TRBD1 (5 bases). The CDR3 covers 14 residues. Between the trimmed V and J ends, which lost 1 base and 4 bases, there was a span of 8 bases. CDR1 is SGHAT, CDR2 FQNNGV, per germline. The CDR3 region is CASSLGGDNQPQHF. The CDR3, as DNA: TGTGCCAGCAGCTTAGGGGGGGATAATCAGCCCCAGCATTTT.

This chain joins TRBV19 and TRBJ2-7, with 7 bases identical to TRBD2. CDR1 is LNHDA, CDR2 SQIVND, per germline (reference sequence). Trimming at V came to 3 bases and at J to 6 bases, leaving 11 bases not matched to a gene. This CDR3 region has 15 residues. The chain's CDR3 is CASSILAGDGREQYF. CDR3 DNA: TGTGCCAGTAGTATTCTCGCGGGAGACGGTCGCGAGCAGTACTTC. Supplemented by reference TRBV19 and TRBJ2-7, the full variable domain reads DGGITQSPKYLFRKEGQNVTLSCEQNLNHDAMYWYRQDPGQGLRLIYYSQIVNDFQKGDIAEGYSVSREKKESFPLTVTSAQKNPTAFYLCASSILAGDGREQYFGPGTRLTVT.

The chain recombines TRBV29-1 with TRBJ1-3; possibly TRBD1 for D (6 bases). The germline V gene encodes CDR1 SQVTM and CDR2 ANQGSEA. CDR3 length equals 13 residues. V lost 5 bases and J lost 0, with 8 bases in between. The CDR3 loop reads CSVSDSSGNTIYF. The CDR3 nucleotides read TGCAGCGTTTCGGACAGCTCTGGAAACACCATATATTTT.